The source of this TCR beta chain is a study of cytomegalovirus exposure and HLA in healthy donors. Study-wide findings and caveats: While the bulk of TCR sequences proved rare, some public TCRs turned up in many donors. Among TCR beta chains, those listed as cytomegalovirus-associated numbered over 150.

With respect to this clone: Its antigen is still unknown.

The protocol was immunoSEQ multiplex PCR, while the TCRdb copy is restricted to in-frame clones and leaves out a portion. The data show roughly 220,000 clones, with approximately 88% seen just once and about an eighth held by the top ten. Germline-derived CDR1 and CDR2 are ENHRY and SYGVKD. The CDR3 contains 14 residues. V gave up 0 bases and J gave up 2 bases, with 2 bases separating them. The receptor's source is a woman aged 25 to 39 in good health and CMV-seropositive. The chain uses TRBV10-3 and TRBJ2-6; no definite D call. The sequencing input was PBMCs. The CDR3 DNA reads TGTGCCATCAGTGAGTCGACTGGGGCCAACGTCCTGACTTTC. It is translated as CAISESTGANVLTF.